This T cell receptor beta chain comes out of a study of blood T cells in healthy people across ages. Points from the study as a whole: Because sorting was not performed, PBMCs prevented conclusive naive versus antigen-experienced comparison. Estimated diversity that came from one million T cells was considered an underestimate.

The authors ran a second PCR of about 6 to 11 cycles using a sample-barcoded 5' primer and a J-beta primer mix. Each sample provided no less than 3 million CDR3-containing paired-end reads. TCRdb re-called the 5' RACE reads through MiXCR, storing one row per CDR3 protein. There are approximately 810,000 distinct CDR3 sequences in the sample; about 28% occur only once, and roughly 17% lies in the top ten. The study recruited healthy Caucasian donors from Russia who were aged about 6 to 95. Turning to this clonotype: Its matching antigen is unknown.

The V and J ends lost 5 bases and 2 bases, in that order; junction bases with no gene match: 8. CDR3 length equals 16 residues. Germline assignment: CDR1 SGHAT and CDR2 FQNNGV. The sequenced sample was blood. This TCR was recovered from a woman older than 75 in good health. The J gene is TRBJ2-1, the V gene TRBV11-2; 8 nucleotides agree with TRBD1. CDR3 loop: CASSTGQGRPYNEQFF. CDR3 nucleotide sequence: TGTGCCAGCAGCACCGGACAGGGCCGCCCCTACAATGAGCAGTTCTTC.